The clone carrying this T cell receptor beta chain came up once. The antigen remains undetermined. The data are from a study of cytomegalovirus exposure and HLA in healthy donors. The study ran its PCR with 60 Vbeta and 13 Jbeta primers. TCRdb keeps only in-frame clones here, not all; method: immunoSEQ multiplex PCR. The repertoire holds about 76,000 clones, with about 70% as singletons. Overall study results and limits: Reports credit the classifier with highly specific, highly sensitive diagnosis of cytomegalovirus status. Highest at DRB1 and lowest at HLA-C, TCR association rates differed among HLA loci in a later analysis. Only CMV serostatus was available as immune exposure information.

This CDR3 region has 15 residues. Between the trimmed V and J ends, which lost 1 base and 6 bases, there was a span of 15 bases. Germline CDR1 SEHNR, CDR2 FQNEAQ (reference sequence). The receptor was derived from a male donor in good health and CMV-seropositive. Sequencing used PBMCs. The rearrangement uses TRBV7-9 and TRBJ1-1, with D maybe TRBD1 (5 bases). Written as DNA, the CDR3 is TGTGCCAGCAGCTTAGAGGGGACTATTGGCTCTGAAGCTTTCTTT. Encoded protein: CASSLEGTIGSEAFF. The full variable domain, with the rest looked up from reference TRBV7-9 and TRBJ1-1, is DTGVSQNPRHKITKRGQNVTFRCDPISEHNRLYWYRQTLGQGPEFLTYFQNEAQLEKSRLLSDRFSAERPKGSFSTLEIQRTEQGDSAMYLCASSLEGTIGSEAFFGQGTRLTVV.